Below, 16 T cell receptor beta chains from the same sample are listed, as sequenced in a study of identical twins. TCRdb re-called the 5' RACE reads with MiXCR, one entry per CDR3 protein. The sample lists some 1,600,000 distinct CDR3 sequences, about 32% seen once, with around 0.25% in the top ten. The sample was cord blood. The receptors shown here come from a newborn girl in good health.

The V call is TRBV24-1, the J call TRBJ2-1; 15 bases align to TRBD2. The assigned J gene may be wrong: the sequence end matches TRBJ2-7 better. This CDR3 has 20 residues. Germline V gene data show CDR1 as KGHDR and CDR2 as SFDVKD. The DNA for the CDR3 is TGTGCCACCAGTGGAATAGGACTAGCGGGAGGGCCGGGCTCCTACAATGAGCAGTACTTC. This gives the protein CATSGIGLAGGPGSYNEQYF.

CDR3 loop: CSARDRAGFAEAFF. As DNA, the CDR3 is TGCAGTGCTAGAGATCGGGCAGGGTTCGCTGAAGCTTTCTTT. The rearrangement joins TRBV20-1 to TRBJ1-1; TRBD1 might be the D (5 bases). The CDR3 is made up of 14 amino acids. Germline assignment: CDR1 DFQATT and CDR2 SNEGSKA (reference sequence). V was cut by 0 bases and J by 6 bases, with 14 bases left in between.

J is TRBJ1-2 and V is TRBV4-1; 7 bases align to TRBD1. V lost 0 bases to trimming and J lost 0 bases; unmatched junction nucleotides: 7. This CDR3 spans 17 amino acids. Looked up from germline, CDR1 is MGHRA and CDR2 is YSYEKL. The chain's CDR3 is CASSQDLGTAANYGYTF. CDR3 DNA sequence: TGCGCCAGCAGCCAAGATCTGGGGACAGCGGCTAACTATGGCTACACCTTC.

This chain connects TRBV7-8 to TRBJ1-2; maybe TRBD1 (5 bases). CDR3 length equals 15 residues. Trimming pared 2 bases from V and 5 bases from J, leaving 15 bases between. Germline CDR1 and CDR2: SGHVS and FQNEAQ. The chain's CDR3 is CASSLMGTIPYGYTF. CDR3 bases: TGTGCCAGCAGCTTAATGGGGACGATCCCGTATGGCTACACCTTC. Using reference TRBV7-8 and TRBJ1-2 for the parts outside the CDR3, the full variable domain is GAGVSQSPRYKVAKRGQDVALRCDPISGHVSLFWYQQALGQGPEFLTYFQNEAQLDKSGLPSDRFFAERPEGSVSTLKIQRTQQEDSAVYLCASSLMGTIPYGYTFGSGTRLTVV.

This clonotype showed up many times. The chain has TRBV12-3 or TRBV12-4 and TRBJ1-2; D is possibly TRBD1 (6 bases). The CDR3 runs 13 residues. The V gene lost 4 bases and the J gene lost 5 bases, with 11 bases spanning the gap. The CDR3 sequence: CASSSGTPYGYTF. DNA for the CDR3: TGTGCCAGCAGTTCCGGGACACCTTATGGCTACACCTTC.

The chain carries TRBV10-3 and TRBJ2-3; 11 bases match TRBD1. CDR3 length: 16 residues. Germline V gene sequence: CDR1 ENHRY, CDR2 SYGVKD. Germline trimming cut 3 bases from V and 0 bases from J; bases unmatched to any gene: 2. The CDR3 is CAISEGQGASTDTQYF. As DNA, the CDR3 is TGTGCCATCAGTGAAGGACAGGGGGCTAGCACAGATACGCAGTATTTT.

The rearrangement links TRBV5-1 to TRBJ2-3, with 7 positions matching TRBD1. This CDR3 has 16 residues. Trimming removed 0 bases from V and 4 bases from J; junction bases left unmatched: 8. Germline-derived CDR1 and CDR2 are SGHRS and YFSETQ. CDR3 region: CASSLVVGQLSDTQYF. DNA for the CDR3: TGCGCCAGCAGCTTGGTTGTGGGACAGCTCTCAGATACGCAGTATTTT.

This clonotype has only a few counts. The CDR3 reads CASSLRAVAFF. The CDR3 DNA is TGTGCCAGCAGTCTCAGAGCAGTCGCTTTCTTT. The gene calls are TRBV12-3 or TRBV12-4 and TRBJ1-1; D gene ambiguous. The V gene lost 5 bases and the J gene lost 11 bases, with 12 bases spanning the gap. The CDR3 spans 11 residues.

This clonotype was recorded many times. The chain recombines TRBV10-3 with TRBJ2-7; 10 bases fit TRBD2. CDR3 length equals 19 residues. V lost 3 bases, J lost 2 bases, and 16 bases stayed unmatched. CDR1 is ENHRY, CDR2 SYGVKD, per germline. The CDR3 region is CAISEIRTSGYSSPYEQYF. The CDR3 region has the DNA TGTGCCATCAGTGAAATCAGGACTAGCGGTTACTCTTCACCCTACGAGCAGTACTTC.

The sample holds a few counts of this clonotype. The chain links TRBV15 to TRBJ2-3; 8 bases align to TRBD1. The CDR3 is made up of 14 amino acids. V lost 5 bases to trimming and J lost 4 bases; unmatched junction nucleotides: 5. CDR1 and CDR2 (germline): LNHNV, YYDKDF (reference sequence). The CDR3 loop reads CATSGPGGADTQYF. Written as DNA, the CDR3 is TGTGCCACCAGCGGCCCAGGGGGCGCAGATACGCAGTATTTT.

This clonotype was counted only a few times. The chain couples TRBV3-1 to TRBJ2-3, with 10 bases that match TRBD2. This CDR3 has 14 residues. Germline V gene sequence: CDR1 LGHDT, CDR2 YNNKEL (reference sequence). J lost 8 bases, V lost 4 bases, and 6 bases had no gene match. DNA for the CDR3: TGTGCCAGCAGCCCAAACCTAGCGGGAGCTACGCAGTATTTT. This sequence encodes CASSPNLAGATQYF.

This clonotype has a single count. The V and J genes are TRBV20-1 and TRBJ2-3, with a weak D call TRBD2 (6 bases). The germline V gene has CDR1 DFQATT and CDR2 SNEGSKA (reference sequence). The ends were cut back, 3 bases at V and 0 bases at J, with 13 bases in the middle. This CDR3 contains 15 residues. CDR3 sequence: CSASGRRPSTDTQYF. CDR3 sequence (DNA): TGCAGTGCTAGCGGGAGAAGGCCTAGCACAGATACGCAGTATTTT.

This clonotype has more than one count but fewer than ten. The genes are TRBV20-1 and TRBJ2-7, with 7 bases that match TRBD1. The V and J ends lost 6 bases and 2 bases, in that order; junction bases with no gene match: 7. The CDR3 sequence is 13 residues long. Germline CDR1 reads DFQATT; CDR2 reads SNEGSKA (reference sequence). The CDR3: CSATTGFAYEQYF. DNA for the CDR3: TGCAGTGCGACGACAGGGTTTGCCTACGAGCAGTACTTC.

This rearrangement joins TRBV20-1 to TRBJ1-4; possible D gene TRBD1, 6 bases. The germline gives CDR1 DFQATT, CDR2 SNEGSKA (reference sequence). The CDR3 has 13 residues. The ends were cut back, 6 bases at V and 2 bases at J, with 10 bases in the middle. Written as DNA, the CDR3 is TGCAGTGCCCAAGACAGGACTAATGAAAAACTGTTTTTT. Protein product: CSAQDRTNEKLFF.

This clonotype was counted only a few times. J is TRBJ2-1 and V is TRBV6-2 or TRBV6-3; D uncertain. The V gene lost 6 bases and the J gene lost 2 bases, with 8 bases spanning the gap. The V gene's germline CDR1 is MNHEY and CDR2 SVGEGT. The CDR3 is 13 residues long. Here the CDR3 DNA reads TGTGCCAGCAGACAGAACCCCTACAATGAGCAGTTCTTC. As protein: CASRQNPYNEQFF.

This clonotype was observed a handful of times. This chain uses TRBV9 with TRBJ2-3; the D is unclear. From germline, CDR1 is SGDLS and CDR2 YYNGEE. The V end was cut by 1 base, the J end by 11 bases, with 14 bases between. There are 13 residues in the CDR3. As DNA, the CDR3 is TGTGCCAGCAGCGTAACCGCCTTAACGTGGCAGTATTTT. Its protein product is CASSVTALTWQYF.